These T cell receptor beta chains were read from a single sample in a study of cytomegalovirus exposure and HLA in healthy donors. Profiled with immunoSEQ multiplex PCR; TCRdb holds only in-frame clones, not every one. The sample includes over 110,000 clones, around 73% seen only once; the top ten take roughly 2.9%. Sequencing used PBMCs. The origin of the receptors is a female donor in good health and CMV-seronegative. CDR3s include the opening cysteine and the closing phenylalanine or tryptophan. The D gene is left open where the match is weak.

>TRBD2|TRBV15
CATSRGRLAGVDEQYF
>NA|TRBV6-6
CASSFIYGYTF
>NA|TRBV7-8
CASSLGSGMNTEAFF
>TRBD1|TRBV6-1
CASSERTGRSSPLHF
>TRBD1|TRBV27
CASSLLGQGRTHGYTF
>TRBD1|TRBV5-1
CASSLPSGTGIGLDEQYF
>TRBD2|TRBV7-9
CASSSSGGAYEQYF
>NA|TRBV7-3
CASSISHLPRSNQPQHF
>TRBD2|TRBV5-4
CASSPAGPGSGAQYF
>TRBD2|TRBV7-6
CASSFQRGSWSTQYF
>NA|TRBV5-1
CASSPTETDRYGYTF
>TRBD2|TRBV7-2
CASSLAASGGAHEQFF
>NA|TRBV7-2
CASSQIGGTDTQYF